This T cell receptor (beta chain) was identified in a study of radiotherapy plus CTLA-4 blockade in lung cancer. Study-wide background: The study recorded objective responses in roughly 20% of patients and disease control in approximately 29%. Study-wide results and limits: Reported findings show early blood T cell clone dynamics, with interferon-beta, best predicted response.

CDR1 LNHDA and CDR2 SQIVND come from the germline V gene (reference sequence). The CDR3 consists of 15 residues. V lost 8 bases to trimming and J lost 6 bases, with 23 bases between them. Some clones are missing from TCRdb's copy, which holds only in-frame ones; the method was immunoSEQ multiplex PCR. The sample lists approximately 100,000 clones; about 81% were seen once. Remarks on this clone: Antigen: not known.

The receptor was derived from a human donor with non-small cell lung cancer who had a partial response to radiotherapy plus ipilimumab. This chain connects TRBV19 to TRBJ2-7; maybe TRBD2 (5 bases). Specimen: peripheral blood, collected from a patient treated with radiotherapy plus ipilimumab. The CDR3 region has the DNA TGTGCCAGTCCCCACGGAGCGAGAGGGCCTAGCGAGCAGTACTTC. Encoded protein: CASPHGARGPSEQYF.